This entry is about one T cell receptor (beta chain). The sample belongs to a study of long-term antiretroviral therapy in people with HIV. Investigators performed immunoSEQ version v3.0 at survey level. The assay was immunoSEQ multiplex PCR, and TCRdb's table has in-frame clones only and misses some. The data show about 34,000 clones, 80% to 90% seen once. Trimming shortened V by 5 bases and J by 7 bases, and 17 bases separated the two germline ends. Per germline, CDR1 SQVTM and CDR2 ANQGSEA. CDR3 length: 13 amino acids. The V gene is TRBV29-1, the J gene TRBJ1-2; tentative D call: TRBD1 (6 bases). Specimen: unsorted PBMCs, collected just over 2.7 years before starting antiretroviral therapy. This TCR was sampled from a woman under 40 with HIV. CDR3 DNA sequence: TGCAGCGTTTCCCTCCGGGAAGGGGGTGGCTACACCTTC. Residues: CSVSLREGGGYTF.